The entry that follows covers one TCR beta chain sequence. The antigen remains undetermined. These data belong to a study of spatial heterogeneity in lung cancer. Study results and caveats: Higher tumor mutation counts went along with higher counts of expanded intratumoral alpha and beta TCRs. Around 6.9% of tumor T cells for alpha chains and about 12% for beta chains were estimated to be covered.

Time point indicated: sample taken at primary tumor resection. The donors were approximately 70 patients with non-small cell lung cancer that was early-stage and untreated. Unsorted samples of tumor, nontumor lung or frozen PBMC had their whole RNA sequenced. All TCR cDNA molecules were individually tagged with a unique molecular identifier. TCRdb reprocessed the 5' RACE reads via MiXCR and lists one record per CDR3 protein. The table shows about 3,000 distinct CDR3 sequences, with around a quarter occurring only once. Germline V lookup: CDR1 MNHEY, CDR2 SMNVEV (reference sequence). V dropped 5 bases and J dropped 1; count of bases not matched to a gene: 4. CDR3 length: 14 amino acids.

The sample was lung tumor tissue, taken at surgery. The chain combines TRBV27 with TRBJ1-1; 7 bases are a match to TRBD1. The sequence came from a male donor with early-stage non-small cell lung cancer. The chain's CDR3 is CASSGRTGNTEAFF. The CDR3 region has the DNA TGTGCCAGCAGTGGGCGGACAGGGAACACTGAAGCTTTCTTT.